This T cell receptor (beta chain) originates from a study of identical twins. Study results and limitations: The authors noted that invariant MAIT and iNKT cells could partly confound zero-insertion analyses. Twin sharing of out-of-frame TCR alpha was underestimated by models in monozygotic pairs.

Template switching added a universal primer site, and cDNA bore unique molecular identifiers. One entry per CDR3 protein results from TCRdb running MiXCR on the 5' RACE reads. This sample has 450,000 to 650,000 distinct CDR3 sequences, with 12% to 15% found just once. This CDR3 spans 15 amino acids. Germline CDR1 reads SGHNT; CDR2 reads YENEEA. With 1 base removed from V and 5 bases from J, the gap between germline ends came to 12 bases. Regarding this clonotype: The antigen is unknown.

In addition, the sample was reused for a study of yellow fever vaccine responses in identical twins.

The J gene is TRBJ2-1, the V gene TRBV11-3; maybe TRBD2 (6 bases). The sequencing sample was made of CD4+ T cells sorted from blood. This clonotype was sampled from a woman under 30 in good health. Here the CDR3 reads CASSLGDFINNEQFF. In DNA form, the CDR3 reads TGTGCCAGCAGCTTAGGGGACTTCATAAACAATGAGCAGTTCTTC. The full variable domain, completed using reference TRBV11-3 and TRBJ2-1, is EAGVVQSPRYKIIEKKQPVAFWCNPISGHNTLYWYLQNLGQGPELLIRYENEEAVDDSQLPKDRFSAERLKGVDSTLKIQPAELGDSAVYLCASSLGDFINNEQFFGPGTRLTVL.